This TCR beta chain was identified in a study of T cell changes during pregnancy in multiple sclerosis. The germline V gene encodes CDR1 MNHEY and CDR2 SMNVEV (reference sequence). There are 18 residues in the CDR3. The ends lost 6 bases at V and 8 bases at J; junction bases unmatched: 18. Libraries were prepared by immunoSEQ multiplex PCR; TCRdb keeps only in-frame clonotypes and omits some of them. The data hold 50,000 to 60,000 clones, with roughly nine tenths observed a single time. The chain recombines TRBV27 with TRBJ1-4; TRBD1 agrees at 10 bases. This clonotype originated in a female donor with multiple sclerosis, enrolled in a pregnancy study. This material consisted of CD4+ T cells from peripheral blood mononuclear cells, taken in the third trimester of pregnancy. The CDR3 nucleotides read TGTGCCAGCAGAAGGGGGATTAGAACAGGGACAGGGGTCGAAAAACTGTTTTTT. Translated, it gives CASRRGIRTGTGVEKLFF. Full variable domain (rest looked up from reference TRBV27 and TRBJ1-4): EAQVTQNPRYLITVTGKKLTVTCSQNMNHEYMSWYRQDPGLGLRQIYYSMNVEVTDKGDVPEGYKVSRKEKRNFPLILESPSPNQTSLYFCASRRGIRTGTGVEKLFFGSGTQLSVL.